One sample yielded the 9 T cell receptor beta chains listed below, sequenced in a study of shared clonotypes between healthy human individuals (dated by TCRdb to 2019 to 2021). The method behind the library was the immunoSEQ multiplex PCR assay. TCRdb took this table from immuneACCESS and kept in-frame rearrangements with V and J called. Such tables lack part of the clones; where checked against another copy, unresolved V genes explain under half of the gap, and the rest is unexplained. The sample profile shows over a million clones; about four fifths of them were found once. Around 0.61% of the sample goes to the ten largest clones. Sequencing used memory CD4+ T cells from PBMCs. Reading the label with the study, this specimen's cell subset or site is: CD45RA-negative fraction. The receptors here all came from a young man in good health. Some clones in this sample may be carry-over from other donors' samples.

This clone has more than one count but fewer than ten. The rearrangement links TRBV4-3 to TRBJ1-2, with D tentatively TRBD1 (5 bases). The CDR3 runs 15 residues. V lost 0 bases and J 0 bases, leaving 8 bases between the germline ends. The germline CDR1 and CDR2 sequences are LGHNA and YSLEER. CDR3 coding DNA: TGCGCCAGCAGCCAAGATGGGGGATCTAACTATGGCTACACCTTC. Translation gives CASSQDGGSNYGYTF.

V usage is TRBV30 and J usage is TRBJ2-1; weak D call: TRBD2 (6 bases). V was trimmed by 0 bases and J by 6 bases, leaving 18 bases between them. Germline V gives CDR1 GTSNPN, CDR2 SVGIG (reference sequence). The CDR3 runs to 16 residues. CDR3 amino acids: CAWSVISRGNGNEQFF. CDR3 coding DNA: TGTGCCTGGAGTGTGATATCGCGCGGGAATGGCAATGAGCAGTTCTTC.

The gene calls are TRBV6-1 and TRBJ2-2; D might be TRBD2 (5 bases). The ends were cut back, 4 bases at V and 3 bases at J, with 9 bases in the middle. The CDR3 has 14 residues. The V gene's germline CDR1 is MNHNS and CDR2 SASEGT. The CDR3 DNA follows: TGTGCCAGCAGTGCCTTGAGGGACACCGGGGAGCTGTTTTTT. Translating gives CASSALRDTGELFF.

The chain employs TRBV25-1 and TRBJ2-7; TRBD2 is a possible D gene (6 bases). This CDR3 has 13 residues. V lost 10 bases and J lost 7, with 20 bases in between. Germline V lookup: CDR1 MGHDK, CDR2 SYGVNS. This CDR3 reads CATRGTEGREQYF. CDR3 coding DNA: TGTGCCACCCGGGGGACGGAGGGCCGGGAGCAGTACTTC.

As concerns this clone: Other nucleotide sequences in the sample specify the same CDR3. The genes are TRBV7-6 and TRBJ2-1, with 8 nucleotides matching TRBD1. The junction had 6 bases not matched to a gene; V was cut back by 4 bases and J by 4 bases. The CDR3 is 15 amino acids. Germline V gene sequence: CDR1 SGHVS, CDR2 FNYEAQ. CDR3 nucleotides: TGTGCCAGCAGCTCCCGGACAGGGTCTTACAATGAGCAGTTCTTC. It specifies CASSSRTGSYNEQFF.

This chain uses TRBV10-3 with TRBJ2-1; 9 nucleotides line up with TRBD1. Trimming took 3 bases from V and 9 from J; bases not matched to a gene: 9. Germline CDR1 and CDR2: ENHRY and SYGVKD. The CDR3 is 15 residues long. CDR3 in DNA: TGTGCCATCAGTGAAGGGGGGACAGGGTTTGCTGAGCAGTTCTTC. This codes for CAISEGGTGFAEQFF.

CDR3 DNA sequence: TGCAGCGTTGATAAGGGACAGGGGAGCGAGCAGTACTTC. The encoded protein is CSVDKGQGSEQYF. This chain uses TRBV29-1 with TRBJ2-7, with TRBD1 identical over 10 bases. This CDR3 comprises 13 residues. V shed 3 bases and J 6 bases; nucleotides not matched to a gene: 5. Germline CDR1 reads SQVTM; CDR2 reads ANQGSEA.

The CDR3 region has the DNA TGCAGCGTACCGAGAGTGAGGGATACGCAGTATTTT. Protein: CSVPRVRDTQYF. This chain links TRBV29-1 with TRBJ2-3; D not certain. Trimming stripped 6 bases from V and 6 bases from J, with 13 bases between. This CDR3 contains 12 residues. CDR1 is SQVTM and CDR2 is ANQGSEA in the germline V gene.

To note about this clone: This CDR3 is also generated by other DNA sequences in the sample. In nucleotides, the CDR3 is TGTGCCAGCTCACCAGGAGGAGAGACCCAGTACTTC. Its translation: CASSPGGETQYF. This chain uses TRBV18 with TRBJ2-5; tentatively, D is TRBD2 (5 bases). Trimming cost V 2 bases and J 4 bases, with 5 bases left between them. Looked up from germline, CDR1 is KGHSH and CDR2 is LQKENI. This CDR3 is built from 12 residues.